This T cell receptor (beta chain) was retrieved from a study of cytomegalovirus exposure and HLA in healthy donors. Whole-study findings and limits: Researchers left out some V segments, among them TRBV6-2 and TRBV6-3, as indistinguishable. CMV serostatus was the only immune exposure information that was available.

It was healthy bone marrow donors who served as donors. On this clone itself: Its antigen remains unknown.

V was cut by 3 bases and J by 2 bases, with 17 bases left in between. CDR1 and CDR2 (germline): SGHTA, FQGNSA. The CDR3 has 16 residues. Use of 60 Vbeta and 13 Jbeta primers characterized the PCR. The table came from immunoSEQ multiplex PCR; TCRdb's copy has only in-frame clones and leaves some out. Among 150,000 to 200,000 clones, 68% were seen once, and the ten largest hold approximately 1.5%. This clonotype originated in a man aged 50-59 years in good health and CMV-seronegative. The sequenced sample consisted of PBMCs. The chain has TRBV7-2 and TRBJ2-7, with D perhaps TRBD1 (6 bases). The CDR3 spells CASSLTSGTPTYEQYF. CDR3 DNA sequence: TGTGCCAGCAGCTTGACGTCCGGGACACCAACCTACGAGCAGTACTTC.